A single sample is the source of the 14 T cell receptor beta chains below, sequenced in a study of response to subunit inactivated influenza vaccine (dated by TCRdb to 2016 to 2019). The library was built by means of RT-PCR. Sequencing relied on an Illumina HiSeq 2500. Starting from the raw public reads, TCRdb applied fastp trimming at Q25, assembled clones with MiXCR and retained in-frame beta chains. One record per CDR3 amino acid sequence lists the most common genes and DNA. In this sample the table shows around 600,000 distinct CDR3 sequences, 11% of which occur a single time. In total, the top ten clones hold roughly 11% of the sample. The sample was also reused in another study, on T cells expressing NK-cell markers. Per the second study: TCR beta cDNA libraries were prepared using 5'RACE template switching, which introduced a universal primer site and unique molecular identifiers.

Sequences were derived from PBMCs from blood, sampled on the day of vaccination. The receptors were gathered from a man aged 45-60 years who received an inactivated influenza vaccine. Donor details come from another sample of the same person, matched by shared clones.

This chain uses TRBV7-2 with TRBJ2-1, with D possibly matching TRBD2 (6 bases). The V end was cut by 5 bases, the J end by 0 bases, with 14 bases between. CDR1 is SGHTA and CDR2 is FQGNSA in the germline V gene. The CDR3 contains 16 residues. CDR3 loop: CASSPRAGYSYNEQFF. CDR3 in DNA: TGTGCCAGCAGCCCTCGGGCGGGATACTCCTACAATGAGCAGTTCTTC. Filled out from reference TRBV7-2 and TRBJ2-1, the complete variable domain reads GAGVSQSPSNKVTEKGKDVELRCDPISGHTALYWYRQSLGQGLEFLIYFQGNSAPDKSGLPSDRFSAERTGGSVSTLTIQRTQQEDSAVYLCASSPRAGYSYNEQFFGPGTRLTVL.

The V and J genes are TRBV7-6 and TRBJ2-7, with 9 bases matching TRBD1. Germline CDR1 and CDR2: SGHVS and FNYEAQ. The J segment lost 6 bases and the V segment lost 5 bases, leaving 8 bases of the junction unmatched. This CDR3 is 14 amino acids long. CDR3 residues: CASSGTGKPSEQYF. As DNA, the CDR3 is TGTGCCAGCAGCGGGACAGGGAAGCCCTCCGAGCAGTACTTC.

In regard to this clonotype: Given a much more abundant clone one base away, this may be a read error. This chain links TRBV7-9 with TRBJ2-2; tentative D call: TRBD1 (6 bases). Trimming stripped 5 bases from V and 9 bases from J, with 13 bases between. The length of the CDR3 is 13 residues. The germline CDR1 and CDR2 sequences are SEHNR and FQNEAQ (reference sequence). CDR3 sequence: CASSITGTWELFF. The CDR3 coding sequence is TGTGCCAGCAGCATTACAGGGACCTGGGAGCTGTTTTTT.

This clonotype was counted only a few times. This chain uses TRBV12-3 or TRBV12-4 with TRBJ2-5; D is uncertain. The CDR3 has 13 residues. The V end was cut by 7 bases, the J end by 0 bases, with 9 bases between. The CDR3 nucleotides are TGTGCCAGCACCCCGTGGGACCAAGAGACCCAGTACTTC. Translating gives CASTPWDQETQYF.

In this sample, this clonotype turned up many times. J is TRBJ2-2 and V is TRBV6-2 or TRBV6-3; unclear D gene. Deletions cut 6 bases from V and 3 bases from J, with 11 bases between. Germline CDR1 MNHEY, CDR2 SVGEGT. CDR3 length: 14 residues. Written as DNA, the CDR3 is TGTGCCAGCAGCACCCAAATCCACACCGGGGAGCTGTTTTTT. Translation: CASSTQIHTGELFF.

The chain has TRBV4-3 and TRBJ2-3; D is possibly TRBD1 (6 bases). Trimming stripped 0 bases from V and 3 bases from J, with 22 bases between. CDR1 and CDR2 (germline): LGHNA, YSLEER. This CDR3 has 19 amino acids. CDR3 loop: CASSQDAARYRAGTDTQYF. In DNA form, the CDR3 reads TGCGCCAGCAGCCAAGATGCGGCCCGATACAGGGCTGGGACAGATACGCAGTATTTT.

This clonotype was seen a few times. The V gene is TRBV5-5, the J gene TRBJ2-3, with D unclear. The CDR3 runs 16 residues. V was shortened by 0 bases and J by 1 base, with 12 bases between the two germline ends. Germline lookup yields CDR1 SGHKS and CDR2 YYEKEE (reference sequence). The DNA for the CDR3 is TGTGCCAGCAGCTTGGCCGTTACAGTTGGCACAGATACGCAGTATTTT. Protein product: CASSLAVTVGTDTQYF.

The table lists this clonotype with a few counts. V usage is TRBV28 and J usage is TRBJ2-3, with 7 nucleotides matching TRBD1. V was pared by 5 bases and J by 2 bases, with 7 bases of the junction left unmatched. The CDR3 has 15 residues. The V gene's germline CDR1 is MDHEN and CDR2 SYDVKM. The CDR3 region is CASSIGTAYTDTQYF. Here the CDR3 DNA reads TGTGCCAGCAGTATTGGGACAGCTTACACAGATACGCAGTATTTT.

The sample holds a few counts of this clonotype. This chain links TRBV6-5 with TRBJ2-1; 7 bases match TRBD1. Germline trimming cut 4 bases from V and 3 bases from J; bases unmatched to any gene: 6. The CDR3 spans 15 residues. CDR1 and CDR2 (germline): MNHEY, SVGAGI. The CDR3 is CASSFRDRIYNEQFF. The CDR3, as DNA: TGTGCCAGCAGTTTCCGGGACAGAATCTACAATGAGCAGTTCTTC.

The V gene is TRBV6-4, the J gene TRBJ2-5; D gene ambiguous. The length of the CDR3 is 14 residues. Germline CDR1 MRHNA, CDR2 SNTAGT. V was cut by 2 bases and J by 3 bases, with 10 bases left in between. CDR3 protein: CASSDALQKETQYF. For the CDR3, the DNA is TGTGCCAGCAGTGACGCACTGCAGAAAGAGACCCAGTACTTC.

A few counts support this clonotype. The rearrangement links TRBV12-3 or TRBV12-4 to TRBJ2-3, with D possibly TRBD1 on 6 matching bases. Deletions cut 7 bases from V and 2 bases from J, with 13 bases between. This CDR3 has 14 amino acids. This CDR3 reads CASNKDSYTDTQYF. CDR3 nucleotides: TGTGCCAGCAACAAGGACAGCTACACAGATACGCAGTATTTT.

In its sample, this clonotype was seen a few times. Here the CDR3 DNA reads TGCGCCAGCAGCGATTCAGGGGGCAATCAGCCCCAGCATTTT. This translates into CASSDSGGNQPQHF. The V call is TRBV5-1, the J call TRBJ1-5; D is perhaps TRBD1 (6 bases). The CDR3 loop spans 14 amino acids. Trimming shortened V by 4 bases and J by 2 bases, and 10 bases separated the two germline ends. The germline V gene encodes CDR1 SGHRS and CDR2 YFSETQ.

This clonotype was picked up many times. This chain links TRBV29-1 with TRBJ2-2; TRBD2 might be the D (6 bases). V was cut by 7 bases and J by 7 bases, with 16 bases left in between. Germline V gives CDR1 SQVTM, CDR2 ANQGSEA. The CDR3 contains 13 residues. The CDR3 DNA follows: TGCAGCGCTCGGGACTCGGTTATCGGGGAGCTGTTTTTT. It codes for CSARDSVIGELFF.

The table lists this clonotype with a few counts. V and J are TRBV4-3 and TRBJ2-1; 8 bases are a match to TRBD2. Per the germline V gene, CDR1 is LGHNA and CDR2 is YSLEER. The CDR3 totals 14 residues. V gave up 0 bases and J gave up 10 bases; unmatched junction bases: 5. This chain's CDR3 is CASSQDPSGGEQFF. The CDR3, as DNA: TGCGCCAGCAGCCAAGATCCCAGCGGGGGAGAGCAGTTCTTC.